This T cell receptor beta chain was captured by sequencing in a study of T cells in Graves' hyperthyroidism and ophthalmopathy. The TCR beta CDR3 regions underwent amplification using RNA transcripts as the source. With the HTBI primer set, the TCR CDR3 went through a first round of RT-PCR. TCRdb fed the multiplex PCR reads into MiXCR, producing one record per CDR3 protein. The sample contains about 570,000 distinct CDR3 sequences, 11% to 15% of which appear only once. The hyperthyroidism patients had all been newly diagnosed, and their disease duration was under 2 months. Their ages ranged from 18 to 65 years. Fresh peripheral blood, 9.5 to 10 ml of it, supplied the PBMCs. Study-level results: By a 13 V-J model, ophthalmopathy was set apart from stable hyperthyroidism. Peripheral blood also featured most of the thyroid clonotypes expanded above 0.001.

This clonotype was observed a handful of times. Antigen specificity is unknown. A clone one base away is much larger, so this may be a read error. Sequences were obtained from blood. The TCR comes from a woman between 40 and 55 years old with Graves' hyperthyroidism.

The CDR3, as DNA: TGTACCAGCAGCCCCCCTGGGGGGGCCTACTCCTACGAGCAGTACTTC. Encoded protein: CTSSPPGGAYSYEQYF. The V call is TRBV7-2, the J call TRBJ2-7, with D perhaps TRBD2 (7 bases). The CDR3 is 16 residues long. The V gene lost 5 bases and the J gene lost 0 bases, with 17 bases spanning the gap. Per germline, CDR1 SGHTA and CDR2 FQGNSA.